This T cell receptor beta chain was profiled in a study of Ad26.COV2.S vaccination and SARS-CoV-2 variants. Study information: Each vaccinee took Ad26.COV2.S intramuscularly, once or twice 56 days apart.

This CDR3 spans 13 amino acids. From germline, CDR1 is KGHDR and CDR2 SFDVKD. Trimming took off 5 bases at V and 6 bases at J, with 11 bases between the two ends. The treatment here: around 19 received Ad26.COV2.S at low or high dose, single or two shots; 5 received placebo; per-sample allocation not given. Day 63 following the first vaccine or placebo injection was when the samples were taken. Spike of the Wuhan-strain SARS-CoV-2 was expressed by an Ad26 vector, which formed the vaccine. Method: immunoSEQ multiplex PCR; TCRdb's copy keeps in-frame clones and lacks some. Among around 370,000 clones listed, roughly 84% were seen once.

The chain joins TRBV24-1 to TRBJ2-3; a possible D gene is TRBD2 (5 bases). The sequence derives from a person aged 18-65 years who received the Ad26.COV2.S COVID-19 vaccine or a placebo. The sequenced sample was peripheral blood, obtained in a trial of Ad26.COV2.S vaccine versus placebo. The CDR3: CATSGGSVDTQYF. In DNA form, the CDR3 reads TGTGCCACCAGTGGCGGGTCGGTCGATACGCAGTATTTT.